The 30 T cell receptor beta chains reported below all come from one sample, sequenced in a study of immune characteristics of hereditary and idiopathic chronic pancreatitis. The protocol was immunoSEQ multiplex PCR, while the TCRdb copy is restricted to in-frame clones and leaves out a portion. The table records just over 950 clones, around two thirds of them present only once. Patients having total pancreatectomy with islet autotransplantation provided the chronic pancreatitis pancreas tissue. The material sequenced was pancreas tissue with idiopathic chronic pancreatitis. These receptors originate from a human donor with chronic pancreatitis.

This CDR3 is CAWSIFSQPQHF. The CDR3 coding sequence is TGTGCCTGGAGCATCTTCTCTCAGCCCCAGCATTTT. This rearrangement joins TRBV30 to TRBJ1-5; D uncertain. Germline CDR1 and CDR2: GTSNPN and SVGIG (reference sequence). The CDR3 has 12 amino acids. Deletions cut 3 bases from V and 6 bases from J, with 9 bases between.

This clone was detected a few times. The chain joins TRBV9 to TRBJ2-2; 11 positions agree with TRBD2. The germline CDR1 and CDR2 sequences are SGDLS and YYNGEE. The CDR3 runs 18 residues. V lost 0 bases to trimming and J lost 4 bases; unmatched junction nucleotides: 8. The CDR3 nucleotides are TGTGCCAGCAGCGTAGGAGTAGCGGGGGGGCCTATCACCGGGGAGCTGTTTTTT. It is translated as CASSVGVAGGPITGELFF.

The sample holds one count of this clone. The V call is TRBV5-1, the J call TRBJ1-2; D might be TRBD1 (6 bases). In germline, CDR1 is SGHRS, CDR2 YFSETQ. This CDR3 comprises 15 residues. V lost 1 base and J 7 bases, leaving 17 bases between the germline ends. This CDR3 is CASSLMGQGSGGYTF. The CDR3 DNA reads as TGCGCCAGCAGCTTGATGGGACAAGGTAGCGGTGGCTACACCTTC.

The chain links TRBV7-2 to TRBJ2-3; D tentatively reads TRBD1 or TRBD2 (5 bases each). CDR1 is SGHTA, CDR2 FQGNSA, per germline. The CDR3 spans 16 residues. Trimming shortened V by 5 bases and J by 2 bases, and 17 bases separated the two germline ends. CDR3 nucleotide sequence: TGTGCCAGCAGCCTCCAACCGGGACGGAACACAGATACGCAGTATTTT. Translating gives CASSLQPGRNTDTQYF.

The chain carries TRBV5-6 and TRBJ1-6; D may be TRBD1 (5 bases). V gave up 3 bases and J gave up 9 bases, with 13 bases separating them. CDR1 is SGHDT and CDR2 is YYEEEE in the germline V gene. The CDR3 contains 14 residues. As DNA, the CDR3 is TGTGCCAGCAGCTCTGCATCGAGGGGTTCACCCCTCCACTTT. Translating gives CASSSASRGSPLHF.

The chain couples TRBV5-1 to TRBJ2-7; D is possibly TRBD1 (6 bases). The ends were cut back, 0 bases at V and 6 bases at J, with 13 bases in the middle. Germline V CDR1 and CDR2: SGHRS, YFSETQ. The CDR3 contains 14 residues. Here the CDR3 reads CASSLDRVGIEQYF. The CDR3 region has the DNA TGCGCCAGCAGCTTGGACAGGGTCGGAATCGAGCAGTACTTC.

The genes are TRBV5-1 and TRBJ1-6, with no clear D. Per the germline V gene, CDR1 is SGHRS and CDR2 is YFSETQ. This CDR3 has 16 amino acids. Between the trimmed V and J ends, which lost 4 bases and 5 bases, there was a span of 16 bases. CDR3 DNA: TGCGCCAGCAGCCCCACGGGTATTGGGAATAATTCACCCCTCCACTTT. Residues: CASSPTGIGNNSPLHF.

The chain employs TRBV28 and TRBJ2-1; the D gene is possibly TRBD2 (6 bases). This CDR3 has 17 residues. Germline assignment: CDR1 MDHEN and CDR2 SYDVKM. The V and J ends lost 9 bases and 10 bases respectively, with 31 bases between them. The CDR3 is CASQPIAEPASSGEQFF. CDR3 sequence (DNA): TGTGCCAGTCAGCCCATAGCGGAGCCGGCATCTTCGGGAGAGCAGTTCTTC.

This rearrangement joins TRBV5-1 to TRBJ2-3; 14 bases map to TRBD2. After removal of 1 base from V and 0 bases from J, the junction contained 4 bases not matched to a gene. CDR1 and CDR2 (germline): SGHRS, YFSETQ. CDR3 size: 18 residues. The CDR3 region is CASSLPGTSGSSTDTQYF. CDR3 in DNA: TGCGCCAGCAGCTTGCCTGGGACTAGCGGGAGCAGCACAGATACGCAGTATTTT.

This clone has a single count. The V gene is TRBV9, the J gene TRBJ2-5; 7 nucleotides line up with TRBD2. The germline V gene has CDR1 SGDLS and CDR2 YYNGEE. The length of the CDR3 is 15 residues. The J segment lost 4 bases and the V segment lost 0 bases, leaving 6 bases of the junction unmatched. DNA for the CDR3: TGTGCCAGCAGCGTAGGCGCCAGGGAGGGAGAGACCCAGTACTTC. Amino acids: CASSVGAREGETQYF. Supplemented by reference TRBV9 and TRBJ2-5, the full variable domain reads DSGVTQTPKHLITATGQRVTLRCSPRSGDLSVYWYQQSLDQGLQFLIQYYNGEERAKGNILERFSAQQFPDLHSELNLSSLELGDSALYFCASSVGAREGETQYFGPGTRLLVL.

This chain uses TRBV10-3 with TRBJ2-2, with TRBD2 as a possible D gene (5 bases). V lost 7 bases, J lost 7 bases, and 13 bases lay in between. Germline V gene lookup returns CDR1 ENHRY and CDR2 SYGVKD. The CDR3 contains 13 residues. The CDR3: CAINRGLGGELFF. The CDR3 nucleotides are TGTGCCATCAATCGCGGGTTGGGCGGGGAGCTGTTTTTT.

The rearrangement joins TRBV7-6 to TRBJ2-1; 8 nucleotides match TRBD2. The CDR3 totals 14 residues. Germline-derived CDR1 and CDR2 are SGHVS and FNYEAQ. V gave up 3 bases and J gave up 5 bases; unmatched junction bases: 3. CDR3 nucleotide sequence: TGTGCCAGCAGCTTCCTAGCGGGTGACAATGAGCAGTTCTTC. Translating gives CASSFLAGDNEQFF.

CDR3 sequence reads: CASSVGWETQYF. As DNA, the CDR3 is TGTGCCAGCAGTGTTGGGTGGGAGACCCAGTACTTC. This chain connects TRBV25-1 to TRBJ2-5; D is undetermined. Trimming removed 4 bases at V and 5 bases at J, with 8 bases between. This CDR3 has 12 amino acids. Germline V gene lookup returns CDR1 MGHDK and CDR2 SYGVNS.

This sequence joins TRBV5-1 and TRBJ1-6; D is ambiguous. V was trimmed by 5 bases and J by 0 bases, leaving 9 bases between them. Germline V gives CDR1 SGHRS, CDR2 YFSETQ. This CDR3 region has 15 residues. For the CDR3, the DNA is TGCGCCAGCAGGGAGGGTGTCTCCTATAATTCACCCCTCCACTTT. Its protein is CASREGVSYNSPLHF.

By proportion, this clone is large. One junction end does not reproduce the germline sequence, and a read error may be involved. V usage is TRBV6-5 and J usage is TRBJ2-7, with unresolved D. The CDR3 has 13 amino acids. The germline V gene has CDR1 MNHEY and CDR2 SVGAGI. CDR3 loop: CASRYLEPYEQYF. CDR3 bases: TGTGCCAGCCGTTATTTAGAACCCTACGAGCAGTACTTC.

This chain joins TRBV27 and TRBJ2-7; D call uncertain. Trimming took 0 bases from V and 0 from J, leaving 6 bases between them. This CDR3 has 14 amino acids. Per germline, CDR1 MNHEY and CDR2 SMNVEV (reference sequence). CDR3 bases: TGTGCCAGCAGTTTATCGAAGGGCTCCTACGAGCAGTACTTC. This gives the protein CASSLSKGSYEQYF.

J is TRBJ2-1 and V is TRBV27; 10 positions match TRBD1. J gave up 3 bases and V 2 bases, and 1 base lay outside the gene matches. The CDR3 spans 15 residues. Germline V gene data show CDR1 as MNHEY and CDR2 as SMNVEV (reference sequence). The CDR3 spells CASSLRDRGYNEQFF. In nucleotides, the CDR3 is TGTGCCAGCAGTTTAAGGGACAGGGGCTACAATGAGCAGTTCTTC.

V usage is TRBV18 and J usage is TRBJ2-1; 10 nucleotides align to TRBD2. CDR1 KGHSH and CDR2 LQKENI come from the germline V gene. V lost 3 bases, J lost 7 bases, and 3 bases stayed unmatched. The CDR3 has 14 amino acids. The CDR3 DNA sequence: TGTGCCAGCTCACCCTCGGGACTAGCGAATGAGCAGTTCTTC. Translated, it gives CASSPSGLANEQFF.

The chain combines TRBV6-4 with TRBJ2-1, with 9 positions matching TRBD1. This CDR3 is 15 amino acids long. The V gene's germline CDR1 is MRHNA and CDR2 SNTAGT. Unmatched junction bases numbered 5, after V lost 2 bases and J lost 6 bases. CDR3 coding DNA: TGTGCCAGCAGTGACACAGGGGGCGGGAGCAATGAGCAGTTCTTC. Protein sequence: CASSDTGGGSNEQFF.

The chain combines TRBV7-9 with TRBJ1-6; tentative D call: TRBD1 (5 bases). CDR1 SEHNR and CDR2 FQNEAQ come from the germline V gene (reference sequence). The CDR3 length is 17 residues. V dropped 8 bases and J dropped 6 bases, with 23 bases sitting between them. CDR3 nucleotides: TGTGCCAGCCATTCGTGGGGCCTCCCCCCCCTTAATTCACCCCTCCACTTT. Residues: CASHSWGLPPLNSPLHF.

The V gene is TRBV12-3 or TRBV12-4, the J gene TRBJ1-4; D unresolved. Trimming stripped 2 bases from V and 4 bases from J, with 5 bases between. The CDR3 is 13 residues long. CDR3 sequence: CASSLRHNEKLFF. CDR3 DNA sequence: TGTGCCAGCAGTTTACGCCATAATGAAAAACTGTTTTTT.

The chain recombines TRBV5-1 with TRBJ1-1, with D perhaps matching TRBD1 (5 bases). Germline CDR1 and CDR2: SGHRS and YFSETQ. The length of the CDR3 is 11 residues. V lost 0 bases and J 8 bases, leaving 5 bases between the germline ends. The CDR3 region has the DNA TGCGCCAGCAGCTTGGAGGGGGAAGCTTTCTTT. Its protein product is CASSLEGEAFF.

The chain links TRBV24-1 to TRBJ2-2, with 8 positions matching TRBD1. CDR1 KGHDR and CDR2 SFDVKD come from the germline V gene. Unmatched junction bases numbered 3, after V lost 4 bases and J lost 3 bases. The CDR3 contains 15 residues. CDR3 DNA: TGTGCCACCAGTGAGGGGGGACAGGACACCGGGGAGCTGTTTTTT. It yields the protein CATSEGGQDTGELFF.

In this sample, this clone is hyperexpanded. The rearrangement joins TRBV2 to TRBJ1-2; 9 bases agree with TRBD1. Germline CDR1 reads SNHLY; CDR2 reads FYNNEI. V was clipped by 2 bases and J by 6 bases; unmatched bases: 7. CDR3 length: 15 amino acids. The CDR3 nucleotides are TGTGCCAGCAGTGAAACGGAACAGGGGGCTAATGGCTACACCTTC. This gives the protein CASSETEQGANGYTF.

V is TRBV27 and J is TRBJ1-3; perhaps TRBD1 as D (6 bases). V was trimmed by 6 bases and J by 8 bases, leaving 8 bases between them. CDR1 MNHEY and CDR2 SMNVEV come from the germline V gene (reference sequence). CDR3 length equals 11 residues. CDR3 sequence: CASRQGDTIYF. The CDR3 region has the DNA TGTGCCAGCAGACAGGGTGACACCATATATTTT.

The chain combines TRBV2 with TRBJ2-7; D ambiguous. Between the trimmed V and J ends, which lost 4 bases and 0 bases, there was a span of 10 bases. The CDR3 runs to 14 residues. CDR1 and CDR2 from the germline V gene are SNHLY and FYNNEI. This chain's CDR3 is CASSVARSSYEQYF. DNA of the CDR3: TGTGCCAGCAGTGTGGCCAGGAGCTCCTACGAGCAGTACTTC.

V is TRBV27 and J is TRBJ2-5, with a weak D call TRBD2 (6 bases). CDR3 size: 14 residues. Trimming took off 2 bases at V and 4 bases at J, with 11 bases between the two ends. CDR1 MNHEY and CDR2 SMNVEV come from the germline V gene (reference sequence). CDR3 DNA sequence: TGTGCCAGCAGTTTAGGGGCTAGCGCAGAGACCCAGTACTTC. Translation: CASSLGASAETQYF.

This chain uses TRBV7-2 with TRBJ2-5; weak D call: TRBD1 (6 bases). Trimming stripped 1 base from V and 7 bases from J, with 7 bases between. In germline, CDR1 is SGHTA, CDR2 FQGNSA. The CDR3 totals 12 residues. The CDR3 sequence: CASSLGGGTQYF. For the CDR3, the DNA is TGTGCCAGCAGCTTAGGAGGGGGGACCCAGTACTTC. Using reference TRBV7-2 and TRBJ2-5 for the parts outside the CDR3, the full variable domain is GAGVSQSPSNKVTEKGKDVELRCDPISGHTALYWYRQSLGQGLEFLIYFQGNSAPDKSGLPSDRFSAERTGGSVSTLTIQRTQQEDSAVYLCASSLGGGTQYFGPGTRLLVL.

This rearrangement joins TRBV3-1 (or the pseudogene TRBV3-2) to TRBJ2-2; D remains unclear. The CDR3 has 15 residues. Germline V gene data show CDR1 as LGHDT and CDR2 as YNNKEL (reference sequence). Trimming pared 1 base from V and 1 base from J, leaving 7 bases between. CDR3 amino acids: CASSQVTRNTGELFF. The CDR3 DNA follows: TGTGCCAGCAGCCAAGTTACAAGGAACACCGGGGAGCTGTTTTTT.

In its sample, this clone was seen a few times. This chain uses TRBV25-1 with TRBJ1-1, with unresolved D. V lost 1 base to trimming and J lost 6 bases, with 6 bases between them. Per germline, CDR1 MGHDK and CDR2 SYGVNS. This CDR3 has 12 amino acids. CDR3 bases: TGTGCCAGCAGTGAATTAGGGTCTGAAGCTTTCTTT. This sequence encodes CASSELGSEAFF.